This TCR beta chain was recovered during a study of blood T cell repertoires in COVID-19. Study overall: COVID-19 samples, acute and convalescent, were from the United States, Italy and Spain. PBMCs, B-cell-depleted T cells, or T cells were the source of the cDNA or gDNA that made up the material.

The CDR3 has 15 residues. The germline gives CDR1 LNHDA, CDR2 SQIVND (reference sequence). V shed 7 bases and J shed 0 bases, with 13 bases lying between them. As originally analysed: The assay estimated nucleated cells by amplifying reference gene primers. Generated by immunoSEQ multiplex PCR, the TCRdb table keeps only in-frame clones and is missing some. V and J calls plus clone size are reproduced from that table; the DNA served to infer D and trimming. This repertoire shows 170,000 or so clones, about 86% found once; its top ten account for around 6.6%. Sequenced: peripheral blood. The V gene is TRBV19, the J gene TRBJ1-3; a possible D gene is TRBD1 (6 bases). This sequence was found in a man between 50 and 59 years old with active or convalescent COVID-19. The DNA for the CDR3 is TGTGCCAGTACCAACAGGGCCACCTCTGGAAACACCATATATTTT. Its translation is CASTNRATSGNTIYF.